Listed here are 13 T cell receptor beta chains from one sample, sequenced in a study of beta chain features in type 1 diabetes. Expressed TCRB transcripts were sequenced, since all the RNA that had been isolated was reverse transcribed. Measured with immunoSEQ multiplex PCR; TCRdb has only the in-frame clones, and not every one. The sample includes 250,000 to 300,000 clones, about 8.5% of them seen just once. The sample comprised central memory CD4+ T cells from blood. The receptors here all came from a woman aged 18-35 years in good health.

This clone showed up just a few times. The rearrangement uses TRBV5-1 and TRBJ1-1; 7 positions match TRBD1. The CDR3 runs to 14 residues. The germline V gene encodes CDR1 SGHRS and CDR2 YFSETQ. J was trimmed by 3 bases and V by 0 bases; bases with no gene match: 2. The CDR3 is CASSLVQGHTEAFF. In DNA, the CDR3 is TGCGCCAGCAGCTTGGTACAGGGGCACACTGAAGCTTTCTTT.

This chain uses TRBV7-2 with TRBJ2-5; no clear D. The germline CDR1 and CDR2 sequences are SGHTA and FQGNSA. CDR3 length equals 12 residues. Trimming cost V 1 base and J 5 bases, with 5 bases left between them. CDR3 nucleotide sequence: TGTGCCAGCAGCTTAGTTACGGAGACCCAGTACTTC. Residues: CASSLVTETQYF.

V and J are TRBV29-1 and TRBJ1-2; no clear D gene. This CDR3 is 12 amino acids long. The V end was cut by 3 bases, the J end by 6 bases, with 11 bases between. Looked up from germline, CDR1 is SQVTM and CDR2 is ANQGSEA. CDR3 in DNA: TGCAGCGTTGAGCGGGGTGGGAATGGCTACACCTTC. It specifies CSVERGGNGYTF.

This clone was recorded a few times. The J gene is TRBJ2-2, the V gene TRBV6-5; no firm D call. CDR3 length equals 12 residues. Germline lookup yields CDR1 MNHEY and CDR2 SVGAGI. Trimming removed 2 bases at V and 8 bases at J, with 6 bases between. The CDR3 sequence is CASSYGIGELFF. In nucleotides, the CDR3 is TGTGCCAGCAGTTACGGGATAGGGGAGCTGTTTTTT.

This clone was observed a handful of times. This sequence joins TRBV7-2 and TRBJ2-5, with TRBD2 as a possible D gene (5 bases). Germline CDR1 and CDR2: SGHTA and FQGNSA. The CDR3 sequence is 13 residues long. V was pared by 1 base and J by 6 bases, with 9 bases between. The CDR3 DNA sequence: TGTGCCAGCAGCTTAGGTCTGACTAAGACCCAGTACTTC. This encodes CASSLGLTKTQYF.

The chain links TRBV5-1 to TRBJ2-7; no clear D. The CDR3 runs to 14 residues. Germline V CDR1 and CDR2: SGHRS, YFSETQ. V dropped 0 bases and J dropped 4 bases, with 11 bases sitting between them. CDR3 DNA sequence: TGCGCCAGCAGCTTGGGGCCTGCGGCTTACGAGCAGTACTTC. This translates into CASSLGPAAYEQYF.

The gene calls are TRBV28 and TRBJ1-5; 8 bases agree with TRBD1. The CDR3 is made up of 16 amino acids. V lost 6 bases to trimming and J lost 0 bases; unmatched junction nucleotides: 7. Germline V gives CDR1 MDHEN, CDR2 SYDVKM. The CDR3 loop is CASRGDRSYSNQPQHF. In DNA form, the CDR3 reads TGTGCCAGCAGGGGGGACAGGTCTTATAGCAATCAGCCCCAGCATTTT.

This clone came up a few times. The chain combines TRBV28 with TRBJ2-4, with 7 positions matching TRBD1. CDR3 length: 16 amino acids. Germline lookup yields CDR1 MDHEN and CDR2 SYDVKM. J gave up 7 bases and V 5 bases, and 14 bases lay outside the gene matches. The DNA of the CDR3 is TGTGCCAGCAGTCCCTACAGGGGTCGCACTACGAACATTCAGTACTTC. Translating gives CASSPYRGRTTNIQYF.

This clone appeared a few times. This chain joins TRBV2 and TRBJ1-5, with D unresolved. V gave up 7 bases and J gave up 2 bases, with 9 bases separating them. The CDR3 is 13 amino acids. Germline lookup yields CDR1 SNHLY and CDR2 FYNNEI. This CDR3 reads CASTRSGNQPQHF. The CDR3 DNA reads TGTGCCAGCACCCGATCAGGCAATCAGCCCCAGCATTTT.

This clone has more than one count but fewer than ten. V and J are TRBV4-3 and TRBJ2-3; D remains ambiguous. This CDR3 has 15 amino acids. The V end was cut by 0 bases, the J end by 4 bases, with 11 bases between. From germline, CDR1 is LGHNA and CDR2 YSLEER. CDR3 nucleotide sequence: TGCGCCAGCAGCCAAGATCACCCCTCGCCAGATACGCAGTATTTT. As protein: CASSQDHPSPDTQYF.

V and J are TRBV28 and TRBJ2-3; 8 nucleotides match TRBD1. The CDR3 totals 15 residues. J lost 7 bases, V lost 5 bases, and 11 bases had no gene match. Germline V gene lookup returns CDR1 MDHEN and CDR2 SYDVKM. The CDR3 DNA is TGTGCCAGCAGTAAAACCGGGACAGGCGGATATACGCAGTATTTT. Protein sequence: CASSKTGTGGYTQYF. Based on the CDR3 plus reference TRBV28 and TRBJ2-3, the full variable domain is DVKVTQSSRYLVKRTGEKVFLECVQDMDHENMFWYRQDPGLGLRLIYFSYDVKMKEKGDIPEGYSVSREKKERFSLILESASTNQTSMYLCASSKTGTGGYTQYFGPGTRLTVL.

The genes are TRBV2 and TRBJ2-1, with 8 nucleotides matching TRBD2. The CDR3 loop spans 13 amino acids. Germline lookup yields CDR1 SNHLY and CDR2 FYNNEI. The trim removed 8 bases at V and 6 bases at J, leaving 6 bases unmatched. CDR3 loop: CASLAGLGNEQFF. CDR3 nucleotides: TGTGCCAGCCTAGCGGGTCTGGGCAATGAGCAGTTCTTC.

This clone was detected many times. The chain carries TRBV27 and TRBJ2-7; perhaps D is TRBD1 or TRBD2 (6 bases each). V gave up 5 bases and J gave up 1 base, with 18 bases separating them. Germline V gene sequence: CDR1 MNHEY, CDR2 SMNVEV (reference sequence). The length of the CDR3 is 16 residues. As DNA, the CDR3 is TGTGCCAGCAGTACTTACAGGGACGGAGGGTCCTACGAGCAGTACTTC. It translates to CASSTYRDGGSYEQYF.